The rows below give T cell receptor beta chains drawn from one sample of a study of neoadjuvant nivolumab and ipilimumab in lung cancer. Clones were read by immunoSEQ multiplex PCR, and TCRdb kept only the in-frame ones, dropping some. Of some 18,000 clones detected, 80% to 90% appear once; the ten largest clones hold 2% to 2.5%. The input for sequencing was peripheral blood, taken before neoadjuvant nivolumab, alone or with ipilimumab. The receptors come from an adult with non-small cell lung cancer. CDR3s include the opening cysteine and the closing phenylalanine or tryptophan. The D gene is left open where the match is weak. The size entry is marked missing in some rows and otherwise reads once, few, many or a size class.

v_call,clone_size,j_call,d_call,cdr3_aa,cdr3_nt
TRBV7-8,NA,TRBJ2-2,NA,CASSLTGAVDWGGELFF,TGTGCCAGCAGCTTAACTGGGGCGGTTGATTGGGGCGGGGAGCTGTTTTTT
TRBV5-1,NA,TRBJ2-2,NA,CASSDGYRTGELFF,TGCGCCAGCAGTGATGGTTACCGAACCGGGGAGCTGTTTTTT
TRBV5-1,NA,TRBJ2-7,NA,CASSLTTGYEQYF,TGCGCCAGCAGCTTGACGACAGGCTACGAGCAGTACTTC
TRBV6-5,once,TRBJ2-1,TRBD1,CASSYSTGGVYNEQFF,TGTGCCAGCAGTTACTCGACAGGGGGTGTCTACAATGAGCAGTTCTTC
TRBV30,NA,TRBJ2-3,NA,CAWRQASTDTQYF,TGTGCCTGGAGGCAGGCAAGCACAGATACGCAGTATTTT
TRBV10-3,NA,TRBJ1-5,NA,CAISESRGDISQPQHF,TGTGCCATCAGTGAGTCTAGAGGGGACATAAGTCAGCCCCAGCATTTT
TRBV7-6,NA,TRBJ2-2,NA,CASSLGRGGKNTGELFF,TGTGCCAGCAGCTTAGGGAGAGGGGGAAAGAACACCGGGGAGCTGTTTTTT
TRBV28,NA,TRBJ2-1,NA,CASSQGNKQFF,TGTGCCAGCAGTCAGGGGAACAAGCAGTTCTTC
TRBV18,NA,TRBJ2-3,NA,CASSPPDSSTDTQYF,TGTGCCAGCTCACCACCGGACAGCAGCACAGATACGCAGTATTTT
TRBV11-2,NA,TRBJ1-1,NA,CASSLTRNTEAFF,TGTGCCAGCAGCTTAACCCGGAACACTGAAGCTTTCTTT
TRBV18,NA,TRBJ2-1,NA,CASSPAFYNEQFF,TGTGCCAGCTCACCCGCCTTCTACAATGAGCAGTTCTTC
TRBV7-9,NA,TRBJ2-2,NA,CASSLGGTGELFF,TGTGCCAGCAGCTTGGGCGGCACCGGGGAGCTGTTTTTT
TRBV9,NA,TRBJ2-1,NA,CASSTRGGSLNEQFF,TGTGCCAGCAGCACCAGGGGTGGGAGTCTCAATGAGCAGTTCTTC
TRBV11-3,few,TRBJ2-3,NA,CASSSNGGADTQYF,TGTGCCAGCAGCTCCAACGGCGGGGCAGATACGCAGTATTTT
TRBV11-2,NA,TRBJ1-1,NA,CASSWAGVPAREAFF,TGTGCCAGCAGCTGGGCGGGCGTACCGGCCCGTGAAGCTTTCTTT
TRBV9,NA,TRBJ2-1,TRBD2,CASSPRLAGYNEQFF,TGTGCCAGCAGCCCCCGCCTAGCGGGCTACAATGAGCAGTTCTTC
TRBV10-3,NA,TRBJ1-5,NA,CAINPDSNQPQHF,TGTGCCATCAACCCTGATAGCAATCAGCCCCAGCATTTT
TRBV7-2,NA,TRBJ2-3,TRBD1,CASSPSTGADTQYF,TGTGCCAGCAGCCCCTCGACAGGGGCGGATACGCAGTATTTT
TRBV30,NA,TRBJ1-5,NA,CAWSAGFNQPQHF,TGTGCCTGGAGTGCAGGGTTTAATCAGCCCCAGCATTTT
TRBV6-5,NA,TRBJ2-3,NA,CASSYGPTGTDTQYF,TGTGCCAGCAGTTACGGGCCGACGGGCACAGATACGCAGTATTTT
TRBV27,few,TRBJ2-1,TRBD2,CASSLIGRAYNEQFF,TGTGCCAGCAGTTTAATCGGGAGGGCCTACAATGAGCAGTTCTTC
TRBV6-5,NA,TRBJ1-1,NA,CASSYGEKGNTEAFF,TGTGCCAGCAGTTACGGCGAGAAGGGGAACACTGAAGCTTTCTTT
TRBV10-2,once,TRBJ1-1,NA,CASRPGSTEAFF,TGCGCCAGCAGACCAGGGTCCACTGAAGCTTTCTTT
TRBV7-9,NA,TRBJ2-1,NA,CASSFSGYNEQFF,TGTGCCAGCAGCTTCAGCGGCTACAATGAGCAGTTCTTC
TRBV30,NA,TRBJ1-1,NA,CAWSNQKNTEAFF,TGTGCCTGGAGCAACCAGAAGAACACTGAAGCTTTCTTT
TRBV7-9,once,TRBJ2-7,TRBD2,CASSTGLAGTYEKQYF,TGTGCCAGCAGCACCGGACTAGCGGGGACTTACGAGAAGCAGTACTTC
TRBV7-2,NA,TRBJ2-7,NA,CASSRTLNEQYF,TGTGCCAGCAGTCGAACGCTAAACGAGCAGTACTTC
TRBV7-6,NA,TRBJ2-1,TRBD2,CASSRGLAGGENEQFF,TGTGCCAGCAGCCGGGGACTAGCGGGAGGGGAGAATGAGCAGTTCTTC
TRBV29-1,NA,TRBJ2-3,TRBD2,CSVVGLAGGLSTDTQYF,TGCAGCGTCGTCGGACTAGCGGGAGGCCTTAGCACAGATACGCAGTATTTT
TRBV6-5,NA,TRBJ2-5,TRBD2,CASSYSAGGRETQYF,TGTGCCAGCAGTTACTCGGCGGGAGGGCGAGAGACCCAGTACTTC
TRBV11-3,NA,TRBJ2-3,TRBD2,CASSIAGALNTDTQYF,TGTGCCAGCAGCATCGCGGGAGCCTTAAACACAGATACGCAGTATTTT
TRBV5-5,NA,TRBJ1-2,NA,CASSSNRRNYGYTF,TGTGCCAGCAGCTCCAACAGGAGGAACTATGGCTACACCTTC
TRBV18,NA,TRBJ1-1,TRBD1,CASSDRGAGLNTEAFF,TGTGCCAGCTCAGACAGGGGTGCCGGATTGAACACTGAAGCTTTCTTT
TRBV10-3,NA,TRBJ2-1,NA,CAISESLDPDNEQFF,TGTGCCATCAGTGAGTCCCTAGATCCAGACAATGAGCAGTTCTTC
TRBV9,once,TRBJ2-1,TRBD2,CASSVVAGGPYNEQFF,TGTGCCAGCAGCGTAGTGGCGGGAGGGCCTTACAATGAGCAGTTCTTC
TRBV18,once,TRBJ2-5,NA,CASSSLTSEETQYF,TGTGCCAGCTCATCTCTCACGTCGGAGGAGACCCAGTACTTC
TRBV7-9,NA,TRBJ1-1,TRBD1,CASSPPRGTANTEAFF,TGTGCCAGCAGCCCCCCTCGAGGGACAGCAAACACTGAAGCTTTCTTT
TRBV18,NA,TRBJ2-5,NA,CASSPPNTGGLIGETQYF,TGTGCCAGCTCACCCCCCAATACCGGGGGGCTTATTGGAGAGACCCAGTACTTC
TRBV7-9,NA,TRBJ1-4,NA,CASSLGGGNEKLFF,TGTGCCAGCAGCTTAGGGGGGGGAAATGAAAAACTGTTTTTT
TRBV5-1,NA,TRBJ1-4,NA,CASRGNLEGLGEKLFF,TGCGCCAGCAGAGGGAACCTCGAGGGGCTGGGGGAAAAACTGTTTTTT
TRBV9,NA,TRBJ2-5,NA,CASSPSGGETQYF,TGTGCCAGCAGCCCAAGTGGCGGGGAGACCCAGTACTTC
TRBV2,few,TRBJ2-5,NA,CASSDPGGWETQYF,TGTGCCAGCAGTGATCCTGGCGGTTGGGAGACCCAGTACTTC
TRBV5-1,NA,TRBJ2-5,NA,CASSLGGTQETQYF,TGCGCCAGCAGCTTGGGAGGGACCCAAGAGACCCAGTACTTC
TRBV30,NA,TRBJ2-3,NA,CAWSVQLDTQYF,TGTGCCTGGAGTGTACAGTTGGATACGCAGTATTTT
TRBV6-1,once,TRBJ2-7,NA,CASSEAGSSYEQYF,TGTGCCAGCAGTGAAGCGGGGAGCTCCTACGAGCAGTACTTC
TRBV27,NA,TRBJ2-7,NA,CASSLSGQGNSYEQYF,TGTGCCAGCAGTTTATCAGGGCAGGGGAATTCCTACGAGCAGTACTTC
TRBV6-5,NA,TRBJ2-3,NA,CASSPTGTGTDTQYF,TGTGCCAGCAGTCCGACCGGGACCGGCACAGATACGCAGTATTTT
TRBV25-1,NA,TRBJ2-7,TRBD1,CASSGMDRDEQYF,TGTGCCAGCAGTGGAATGGACAGGGACGAGCAGTACTTC
TRBV9,NA,TRBJ2-7,TRBD1,CASSVGDSTYEQYF,TGTGCCAGCAGCGTAGGGGACAGTACCTACGAGCAGTACTTC
TRBV28,NA,TRBJ1-2,NA,CASSSGTVYGYTF,TGTGCCAGCAGTTCCGGGACGGTATATGGCTACACCTTC